The 29 T cell receptor beta chains reported below all come from one sample, sequenced in a study of post-analysis software for immune sequencing data. Study outcomes and limitations: Four or five TRBV segments occurring more often in patients than controls included TRBV5-6, TRBV5-1 and TRBV20-1.

Prepared TCR beta cDNA libraries contained unique molecular identifiers. Via MiXCR, TCRdb re-called the PCR reads, giving one row per CDR3 protein. The sample holds 450,000 or so distinct CDR3 sequences, around 40% seen once. These receptors lack a known antigen. Material for sequencing was blood. These receptors all come from a girl aged 10 to 17 with multiple sclerosis.

The chain joins TRBV7-9 to TRBJ1-2, with 8 bases that match TRBD1. V lost 5 bases to trimming and J lost 7 bases; unmatched junction nucleotides: 6. The CDR3 extends over 13 amino acids. Germline lookup yields CDR1 SEHNR and CDR2 FQNEAQ (reference sequence). CDR3 sequence reads: CASSLQGGGGYTF. The DNA for the CDR3 is TGTGCCAGCAGCCTACAGGGGGGAGGTGGCTACACCTTC.

This clonotype has only a few counts. This rearrangement joins TRBV3-1 to TRBJ2-7; maybe TRBD1 (6 bases). Germline V gene sequence: CDR1 LGHDT, CDR2 YNNKEL (reference sequence). This CDR3 contains 14 residues. The V and J ends lost 1 base and 6 bases respectively, with 13 bases between them. The DNA for the CDR3 is TGTGCCAGCAGCCAAGGGACAGAGTCTGGCGAGCAGTACTTC. Its translation is CASSQGTESGEQYF.

Here the CDR3 DNA reads TGTGCCAGCAGTTTAAGCGGGAGAACCGATGAGCAGTTCTTC. It codes for CASSLSGRTDEQFF. The gene calls are TRBV12-3 or TRBV12-4 and TRBJ2-1, with 8 bases matching TRBD2. The CDR3 is made up of 14 amino acids. V dropped 2 bases and J dropped 8; count of bases not matched to a gene: 5.

About this clonotype itself: A junction end diverges from the germline sequence, so it may reflect a read error. V is TRBV5-1 and J is TRBJ2-5; D is possibly TRBD1 (5 bases). CDR3 length: 14 residues. Germline assignment: CDR1 SGHRS and CDR2 YFSETQ. CDR3 sequence: CTSSLVSGQETQYF. Here the CDR3 DNA reads TGCACCAGCAGCTTGGTATCAGGGCAAGAGACCCAGTACTTC.

The J gene is TRBJ1-2, the V gene TRBV7-9; D gene ambiguous. Germline V gene sequence: CDR1 SEHNR, CDR2 FQNEAQ (reference sequence). The CDR3 is 17 residues long. Trimming removed 7 bases from V and 0 bases from J, with 21 bases in between. The CDR3 DNA sequence: TGTGCCAGCACCACGGGGATTCAAATATTAGCTAACTATGGCTACACCTTC. Amino acids: CASTTGIQILANYGYTF.

The sample holds a few counts of this clonotype. The chain joins TRBV27 to TRBJ2-5, with D unclear. The germline gives CDR1 MNHEY, CDR2 SMNVEV (reference sequence). The V end lost 2 bases, the J end lost 1 base, and 14 bases lay between the germline ends. This CDR3 region has 16 residues. In DNA, the CDR3 is TGTGCCAGCAGTTTAAAGGGCGCGCTACTCCAAGAGACCCAGTACTTC. Amino acids: CASSLKGALLQETQYF.

In this sample, this clonotype turned up a few times. V is TRBV20-1 and J is TRBJ2-3; 8 bases match TRBD2. The V gene end was trimmed by 6 bases and the J gene end by 6 bases; junction bases not matched to a gene: 11. The CDR3 covers 14 residues. Germline lookup yields CDR1 DFQATT and CDR2 SNEGSKA (reference sequence). The CDR3 nucleotides are TGCAGTGCGACGGGACTAGAATCGTCTGATACGCAGTATTTT. This translates into CSATGLESSDTQYF.

CDR3 in amino acids: CAWSRGYSNQPQHF. CDR3 DNA: TGTGCCTGGAGCCGGGGTTATAGCAATCAGCCCCAGCATTTT. The chain recombines TRBV30 with TRBJ1-5; D is undetermined. CDR3 length equals 14 residues. Germline V gives CDR1 GTSNPN, CDR2 SVGIG (reference sequence). Deletions cut 3 bases from V and 0 bases from J, with 9 bases between.

The chain is built from TRBV11-2 and TRBJ2-1; 9 bases fit TRBD1. The length of the CDR3 is 17 residues. Germline V gene data show CDR1 as SGHAT and CDR2 as FQNNGV. V trimming: 5 bases; J trimming: 2 bases; junction bases outside the gene matches: 10. The CDR3: CASSPRGTGITYNEQFF. The CDR3, as DNA: TGTGCCAGCAGCCCACGTGGGACAGGGATAACCTACAATGAGCAGTTCTTC.

V is TRBV12-5 and J is TRBJ1-2, with a weak D call TRBD1 (6 bases). The CDR3 has 14 amino acids. Germline V gene sequence: CDR1 LGHNT, CDR2 FRNRAP. V was trimmed by 3 bases and J by 7 bases, leaving 15 bases between them. This chain's CDR3 is CASGFSTGKAGYTF. As DNA, the CDR3 is TGTGCTAGTGGTTTCTCTACAGGGAAGGCTGGCTACACCTTC.

This chain links TRBV9 with TRBJ2-7; perhaps TRBD2 as D (6 bases). Germline CDR1 reads SGDLS; CDR2 reads YYNGEE. The length of the CDR3 is 14 residues. The ends were cut back, 0 bases at V and 3 bases at J, with 10 bases in the middle. CDR3 protein: CASSVGWRDYEQYF. The CDR3 coding sequence is TGTGCCAGCAGCGTAGGCTGGAGGGACTACGAGCAGTACTTC.

The V call is TRBV6-2 or TRBV6-3, the J call TRBJ2-1; 9 bases align to TRBD2. The CDR3 covers 15 residues. Germline CDR1 and CDR2: MNHEY and SVGEGT. The J segment lost 6 bases and the V segment lost 6 bases, leaving 9 bases of the junction unmatched. The CDR3 loop reads CASSPSGRSFNEQFF. The CDR3 nucleotides are TGTGCCAGCAGCCCCAGCGGGAGGTCTTTCAATGAGCAGTTCTTC.

The rearrangement links TRBV28 to TRBJ2-4; 8 positions agree with TRBD1. Trimming took 1 base from V and 2 from J; bases not matched to a gene: 7. The germline V gene encodes CDR1 MDHEN and CDR2 SYDVKM. This CDR3 contains 17 residues. In nucleotides, the CDR3 is TGTGCCAGCAGTTTATCAACAGGGGGGAGGACCAAAAACATTCAGTACTTC. It translates to CASSLSTGGRTKNIQYF. Drawing the rest from reference TRBV28 and TRBJ2-4, the complete variable domain is DVKVTQSSRYLVKRTGEKVFLECVQDMDHENMFWYRQDPGLGLRLIYFSYDVKMKEKGDIPEGYSVSREKKERFSLILESASTNQTSMYLCASSLSTGGRTKNIQYFGAGTRLSVL.

The genes are TRBV29-1 and TRBJ2-1, with TRBD2 as a possible D gene (5 bases). The V and J ends lost 6 bases and 7 bases respectively, with 16 bases between them. The CDR3 spans 13 residues. Germline CDR1 is SQVTM and CDR2 is ANQGSEA. The CDR3, as DNA: TGCAGCGTCTCCCCTTCACTAGAGAATGAGCAGTTCTTC. As protein: CSVSPSLENEQFF.

Turning to this clonotype: A much larger clone differs by one base, so this may be a read error. The chain uses TRBV9 and TRBJ2-1; 9 nucleotides agree with TRBD2. The J call may be wrong; the DNA end is better matched by TRBJ2-7. The CDR3 spans 14 residues. CDR1 is SGDLS and CDR2 is YYNGEE in the germline V gene. The CDR3 protein is CASSVSGSYNEQYF. The CDR3 bases are TGTGCCAGCAGCGTTAGCGGGAGCTACAATGAGCAGTACTTC.

This clonotype was observed once. This chain joins TRBV2 and TRBJ1-2; possible D gene TRBD1, 5 bases. CDR1 and CDR2 from the germline V gene are SNHLY and FYNNEI. The germline V and J ends were trimmed by 6 bases and 8 bases, with 19 bases remaining between them. The CDR3 contains 14 residues. The CDR3 DNA is TGTGCCAGCAGAGGGGACGGGGGGTTCTACGGCTACACCTTC. Its translation: CASRGDGGFYGYTF. The entire variable domain, with the rest obtained from reference TRBV2 and TRBJ1-2, is as follows: EPEVTQTPSHQVTQMGQEVILRCVPISNHLYFYWYRQILGQKVEFLVSFYNNEISEKSEIFDDQFSVERPDGSNFTLKIRSTKLEDSAMYFCASRGDGGFYGYTFGSGTRLTVV.

V gene TRBV2 combines with J gene TRBJ2-2; 10 bases line up with TRBD1. CDR1 and CDR2 from the germline V gene are SNHLY and FYNNEI. There are 13 residues in the CDR3. With 6 bases clipped from V and 6 bases from J, the junction kept 1 base outside the gene matches. CDR3 in DNA: TGTGCCAGCAGAGGGACAGGGGCCGGGGAGCTGTTTTTT. Translated, it gives CASRGTGAGELFF. The complete variable domain, with remaining parts taken from reference TRBV2 and TRBJ2-2, reads EPEVTQTPSHQVTQMGQEVILRCVPISNHLYFYWYRQILGQKVEFLVSFYNNEISEKSEIFDDQFSVERPDGSNFTLKIRSTKLEDSAMYFCASRGTGAGELFFGEGSRLTVL.

Of note for this clonotype: Germline and junction disagree at one end, which may indicate a read error. The chain has TRBV27 and TRBJ1-2; 9 bases align to TRBD1. This CDR3 is 17 amino acids long. In germline, CDR1 is MNHEY, CDR2 SMNVEV (reference sequence). DNA for the CDR3: TGCGCCAGCAGTATGAGGACAGGGGAAGGGAAAGGCTATGGCTACACCTTC. Protein: CASSMRTGEGKGYGYTF.

V gene TRBV10-3 combines with J gene TRBJ2-2, with D tentatively TRBD1 or TRBD2 (5 bases each). The CDR3 runs 14 residues. Trimming stripped 4 bases from V and 4 bases from J, with 10 bases between. Germline CDR1 reads ENHRY; CDR2 reads SYGVKD. In DNA, the CDR3 is TGTGCCATCAGTGGGCCGGGACCCACCGGGGAGCTGTTTTTT. Translated: CAISGPGPTGELFF.

The chain's CDR3 is CASSLGEIANQPQHF. CDR3 DNA sequence: TGCGCCAGCAGCTTGGGGGAAATCGCAAATCAGCCCCAGCATTTT. The chain uses TRBV5-1 and TRBJ1-5; D call uncertain. CDR1 SGHRS and CDR2 YFSETQ come from the germline V gene. V gave up 0 bases and J gave up 4 bases, with 11 bases separating them. This CDR3 spans 15 amino acids.

This clonotype was observed once. V usage is TRBV3-1 and J usage is TRBJ2-5; unclear D gene. The J call is doubtful: the DNA matches TRBJ2-7 better. CDR3 length: 16 residues. The germline CDR1 and CDR2 sequences are LGHDT and YNNKEL (reference sequence). The CDR3 DNA reads as TGTGCCAGCAGCCCAAAGGGTGTGGCGGCAACCTACGAGCAGTACTTC. It specifies CASSPKGVAATYEQYF.

CDR3 sequence reads: CSVENRLAGVTNIQYF. In DNA, the CDR3 is TGCAGCGTTGAGAACCGACTAGCGGGAGTAACTAACATTCAGTACTTC. The rearrangement links TRBV29-1 to TRBJ2-4, with 12 positions matching TRBD2. CDR1 and CDR2 from the germline V gene are SQVTM and ANQGSEA. This CDR3 region has 16 residues. The V segment lost 3 bases and the J segment 7 bases; nucleotides outside the gene matches: 10.

About this clonotype itself: Just one base apart from a much larger clone, this may be a read error. V and J are TRBV5-1 and TRBJ2-1, with D perhaps matching TRBD2 (6 bases). Germline CDR1 is SGHRS and CDR2 is YFSETQ. This CDR3 spans 14 amino acids. The CDR3 here is CAGSLAGNDNEQFF. CDR3 nucleotide sequence: TGCGCCGGCAGCTTGGCGGGAAACGACAATGAGCAGTTCTTC.

The table lists this clonotype with a few counts. V usage is TRBV29-1 and J usage is TRBJ2-7; D not resolved. The germline V gene encodes CDR1 SQVTM and CDR2 ANQGSEA. Trimming left V 2 bases short and J 2 bases short, with 10 bases between. This CDR3 contains 13 residues. The CDR3 loop reads CSVEFEAPYEQYF. Here the CDR3 DNA reads TGCAGCGTTGAATTTGAGGCTCCCTACGAGCAGTACTTC.

In regard to this clonotype: Possible read error: a much larger clone is one base away. The gene calls are TRBV4-2 and TRBJ2-1; unclear D gene. V was clipped by 1 base and J by 10 bases, with 14 bases between them. The V gene's germline CDR1 is LGHNA and CDR2 YNFKEQ. This CDR3 is 14 amino acids long. This CDR3 reads CASSQVMSWEEQFF. In DNA, the CDR3 is TGTGCCAGCAGCCAAGTTATGTCGTGGGAAGAGCAGTTCTTC.

This clonotype was recorded many times. The chain couples TRBV25-1 to TRBJ2-5; TRBD2 might be the D (5 bases). In germline, CDR1 is MGHDK, CDR2 SYGVNS. Trimming cost V 3 bases and J 5 bases, with 16 bases left between them. The CDR3 sequence is 15 residues long. The CDR3 nucleotides read TGTGCCAGCAGTGACGGACTTGCGGTGCGGGAGACCCAGTACTTC. Amino acid sequence: CASSDGLAVRETQYF. Together with reference TRBV25-1 and TRBJ2-5, the CDR3 gives the full variable domain: EADIYQTPRYLVIGTGKKITLECSQTMGHDKMYWYQQDPGMELHLIHYSYGVNSTEKGDLSSESTVSRIRTEHFPLTLESARPSHTSQYLCASSDGLAVRETQYFGPGTRLLVL.

This clonotype was recorded a few times. The chain is built from TRBV7-9 and TRBJ2-1; D might be TRBD1 or TRBD2, each matching 6 bases. V dropped 7 bases and J dropped 6 bases, with 16 bases sitting between them. Per germline, CDR1 SEHNR and CDR2 FQNEAQ (reference sequence). This CDR3 has 14 amino acids. This chain's CDR3 is CASILGGASNEQFF. CDR3 nucleotides: TGTGCCAGCATCTTGGGGGGCGCTTCCAATGAGCAGTTCTTC. The full variable domain, in which reference TRBV7-9 and TRBJ2-1 provide the parts outside the CDR3, is DTGVSQNPRHKITKRGQNVTFRCDPISEHNRLYWYRQTLGQGPEFLTYFQNEAQLEKSRLLSDRFSAERPKGSFSTLEIQRTEQGDSAMYLCASILGGASNEQFFGPGTRLTVL.

This clonotype was counted between two and nine times. The chain links TRBV20-1 to TRBJ1-1, with no clear D. Germline V gives CDR1 DFQATT, CDR2 SNEGSKA (reference sequence). CDR3 length equals 12 residues. The germline V and J ends were trimmed by 3 bases and 4 bases, with 9 bases remaining between them. In DNA, the CDR3 is TGCAGTGCTAGGGCCGACGGCACTGAAGCTTTCTTT. Translated, it gives CSARADGTEAFF.

This clonotype was recorded only once. Compared with germline, one end of the junction differs, possibly owing to a read error. The chain links TRBV4-1 to TRBJ2-5; 7 nucleotides align to TRBD2. The CDR3 extends over 12 amino acids. Germline V gives CDR1 MGHRA, CDR2 YSYEKL. The DNA for the CDR3 is TGCGCCAGCGGCCAACTAGCGAATGAGCAGTACTTC. It yields the protein CASGQLANEQYF.